The source of this T cell receptor beta chain is a study of cytomegalovirus exposure and HLA in healthy donors. Study details: From around 180 million T cells, an earlier analysis saw 100 million to 140 million unique TCR beta sequences. Study outcomes and limitations: Investigators reported 164 TCR beta chains as tied to cytomegalovirus. A likely sequencing artifact accounted for one observed cluster of highly shared sequence variants.

Comment on this clone: The antigen is not known.

The PCR was carried out with 60 Vbeta primers and 13 Jbeta primers. Profiled with immunoSEQ multiplex PCR; TCRdb holds only in-frame clones, not every one. The sample holds some 130,000 clones; 70% to 85% are singletons and the top ten take about 1.5%. The CDR3 extends over 16 amino acids. V dropped 0 bases and J dropped 4; count of bases not matched to a gene: 5. Germline CDR1 is SGDLS and CDR2 is YYNGEE. The clonotype comes from a boy aged 5-17 years in good health and CMV-seronegative. V gene TRBV9 combines with J gene TRBJ2-5, with TRBD2 matching over 11 bases. Sequencing was done on a sample of PBMCs. The CDR3, as DNA: TGTGCCAGCAGCGTAGGCTTAGCGGGAGGGGGAGAGACCCAGTACTTC. Its protein product is CASSVGLAGGGETQYF.